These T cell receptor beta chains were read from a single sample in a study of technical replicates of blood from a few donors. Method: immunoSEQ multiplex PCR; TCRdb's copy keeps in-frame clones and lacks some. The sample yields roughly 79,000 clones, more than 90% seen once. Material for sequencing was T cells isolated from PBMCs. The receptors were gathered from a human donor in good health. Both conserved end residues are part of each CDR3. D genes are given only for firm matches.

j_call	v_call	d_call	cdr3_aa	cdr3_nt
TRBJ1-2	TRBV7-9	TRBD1	CASSFRDREGYTF	TGTGCCAGCAGCTTTAGGGACAGGGAAGGCTACACCTTC
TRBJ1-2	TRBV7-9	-	CASSLNSGQGRGYTF	TGTGCCAGCAGCTTAAACTCAGGGCAGGGGCGCGGCTACACCTTC
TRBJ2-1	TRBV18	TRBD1	CASSRQGAYNEQFF	TGTGCCAGCTCACGACAGGGGGCTTACAATGAGCAGTTCTTC
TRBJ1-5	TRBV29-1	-	CSVGDNNQPQHF	TGCAGCGTTGGGGACAACAATCAGCCCCAGCATTTT
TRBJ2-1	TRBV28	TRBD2	CASSFLTSGSYNEQFF	TGTGCCAGCAGTTTCCTCACTAGCGGGAGTTACAATGAGCAGTTCTTC
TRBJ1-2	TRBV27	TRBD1	CASSSGTGRSYGYTF	TGTGCCAGCAGTTCCGGGACAGGGCGTAGCTATGGCTACACCTTC
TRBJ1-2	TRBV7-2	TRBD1	CASPTGDYGYTF	TGTGCCAGCCCGACAGGGGACTATGGCTACACCTTC
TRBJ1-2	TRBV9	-	CASSVAGANYGYTF	TGTGCCAGCAGCGTAGCCGGGGCTAACTATGGCTACACCTTC
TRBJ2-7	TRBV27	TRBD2	CASSHGLAVYEQYF	TGTGCCAGCAGTCACGGACTAGCCGTCTACGAGCAGTACTTC
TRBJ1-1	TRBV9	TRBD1	CASSEPGQMNTEAFF	TGTGCCAGCAGCGAACCGGGACAGATGAACACTGAAGCTTTCTTT
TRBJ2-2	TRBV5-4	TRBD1	CASSQGQGARELFF	TGTGCCAGCAGCCAGGGACAGGGGGCCAGGGAGCTGTTTTTT
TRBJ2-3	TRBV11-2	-	CASSLGTSTDTQYF	TGTGCCAGCAGCTTAGGGACTAGCACAGATACGCAGTATTTT
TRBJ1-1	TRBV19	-	CASSRQKGTEAFF	TGTGCCAGTAGTAGACAGAAGGGGACTGAAGCTTTCTTT
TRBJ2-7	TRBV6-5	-	CASTPGISWPEQYF	TGTGCCAGCACCCCAGGGATATCCTGGCCCGAGCAGTACTTC
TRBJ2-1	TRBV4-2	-	CASSQERYNEQFF	TGTGCCAGCAGCCAAGAACGGTACAATGAGCAGTTCTTC
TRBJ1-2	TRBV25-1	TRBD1	CASSEGPGGAVGYTF	TGTGCCAGCAGTGAAGGCCCAGGGGGCGCGGTTGGCTACACCTTC
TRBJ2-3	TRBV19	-	CASSLFRTASTDTQYF	TGTGCCAGTAGTTTATTCCGGACAGCTAGCACAGATACGCAGTATTTT
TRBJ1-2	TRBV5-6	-	CASSILNYGYTF	TGTGCCAGCAGCATCCTTAACTATGGCTACACCTTC
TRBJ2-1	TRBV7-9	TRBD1	CASSLGFFDRDSDDEQFF	TGTGCCAGCAGCTTGGGATTTTTTGACAGGGATTCGGACGATGAGCAGTTCTTC
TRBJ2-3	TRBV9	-	CASSPRGGKYTDTQYF	TGTGCCAGCAGCCCCCGAGGCGGAAAATACACAGATACGCAGTATTTT
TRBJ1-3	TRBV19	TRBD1	CASSTRDRDGNTIYF	TGTGCCAGTAGTACCCGGGACAGAGATGGAAACACCATATATTTT
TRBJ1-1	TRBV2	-	CASSDRRDTWGTEAFF	TGTGCCAGCAGTGACCGGCGGGATACATGGGGGACTGAAGCTTTCTTT
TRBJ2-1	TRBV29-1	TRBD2	CSVEASGRASEQFF	TGCAGCGTTGAAGCTAGCGGGAGGGCCAGTGAGCAGTTCTTC
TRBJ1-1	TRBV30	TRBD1	CAWKGTGGFAEAFF	TGTGCCTGGAAAGGGACAGGGGGTTTTGCAGAAGCTTTCTTT
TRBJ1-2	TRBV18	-	CASSPPRVPYGYTF	TGTGCCAGCTCACCCCCCAGGGTGCCCTATGGCTACACCTTC
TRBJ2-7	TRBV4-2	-	CASSQGPEDEQYF	TGTGCCAGCAGCCAAGGGCCTGAAGACGAGCAGTACTTC